Shown below are 24 T cell receptor beta chains from a single sample sequenced in a study of cytomegalovirus exposure and HLA in healthy donors. In the PCR, 60 Vbeta and 13 Jbeta primers were used. Only in-frame clones appear in the TCRdb table, and some are missing; sequencing was by immunoSEQ multiplex PCR. In the table there are about 200,000 clones, 80% to 90% of which are singletons. Sequenced sample: PBMCs. Every receptor here comes from a woman aged 30 to 39 in good health and CMV-seronegative.

This chain joins TRBV18 and TRBJ2-2, with a tentative D call TRBD1 (6 bases). The CDR3 contains 16 residues. Per the germline V gene, CDR1 is KGHSH and CDR2 is LQKENI. Trimming took 3 bases from V and 5 from J, leaving 16 bases between them. The CDR3 reads CASSPEAGARTGELFF. The CDR3 coding sequence is TGTGCCAGCTCACCTGAGGCAGGGGCGAGAACCGGGGAGCTGTTTTTT.

This chain joins TRBV2 and TRBJ1-1, with 7 nucleotides matching TRBD1. Trimming cost V 5 bases and J 6 bases; bases outside gene matches: 9. Per the germline V gene, CDR1 is SNHLY and CDR2 is FYNNEI. The CDR3 has 14 amino acids. Here the CDR3 reads CASSSGTELAEAFF. CDR3 coding DNA: TGTGCCAGCAGTTCAGGGACAGAATTGGCTGAAGCTTTCTTT.

J is TRBJ1-2 and V is TRBV19; tentative D call: TRBD1 (5 bases). V was clipped by 6 bases and J by 1 base, with 15 bases between them. This CDR3 contains 15 residues. The V gene's germline CDR1 is LNHDA and CDR2 SQIVND (reference sequence). Written as DNA, the CDR3 is TGTGCCAGTAGAGGAGACAGCCCCGATAACTATGGCTACACCTTC. Its protein is CASRGDSPDNYGYTF.

DNA of the CDR3: TGCGCCAGCAGCCGGACTAGCTGGAGGGAGACCCAGTACTTC. It codes for CASSRTSWRETQYF. This chain links TRBV5-1 with TRBJ2-5, with 8 positions matching TRBD2. The V segment lost 4 bases and the J segment 5 bases; nucleotides outside the gene matches: 7. Germline CDR1 is SGHRS and CDR2 is YFSETQ. This CDR3 is 14 amino acids long. The full variable domain, its missing parts supplied by reference TRBV5-1 and TRBJ2-5, is KAGVTQTPRYLIKTRGQQVTLSCSPISGHRSVSWYQQTPGQGLQFLFEYFSETQRNKGNFPGRFSGRQFSNSRSEMNVSTLELGDSALYLCASSRTSWRETQYFGPGTRLLVL.

The rearrangement uses TRBV4-2 and TRBJ2-7; D remains ambiguous. Germline values: CDR1 LGHNA, CDR2 YNFKEQ. The CDR3 extends over 15 amino acids. V was trimmed by 1 base and J by 3 bases, leaving 13 bases between them. The DNA of the CDR3 is TGTGCCAGCAGCCAAGGACCGACTTCGGGCTACGAGCAGTACTTC. This gives the protein CASSQGPTSGYEQYF.

The chain is built from TRBV5-4 and TRBJ2-1; 15 bases line up with TRBD2. In germline, CDR1 is SGHNT, CDR2 YYREEE (reference sequence). This CDR3 has 18 amino acids. V was pared by 4 bases and J by 10 bases, with 15 bases of the junction left unmatched. For the CDR3, the DNA is TGTGCCAGCAGCCCTCCGGGGACTAGCGGGAGGCGGGTTGGGGAGCAGTTCTTC. This translates into CASSPPGTSGRRVGEQFF.

Points on this clone: The same CDR3 arises from other DNA sequences in this sample as well. The chain joins TRBV7-9 to TRBJ2-7; D is perhaps TRBD1 (6 bases). Per the germline V gene, CDR1 is SEHNR and CDR2 is FQNEAQ (reference sequence). The V end lost 2 bases, the J end lost 2 bases, and 7 bases lay between the germline ends. This CDR3 is 13 amino acids long. CDR3 amino acids: CASSLPGAYEQYF. The CDR3, as DNA: TGTGCCAGCAGCTTACCAGGGGCCTACGAGCAGTACTTC.

The V gene is TRBV5-5, the J gene TRBJ1-2; D perhaps matches TRBD1 (6 bases). The CDR3 sequence is 14 residues long. V gave up 4 bases and J gave up 5 bases, with 15 bases separating them. Germline lookup yields CDR1 SGHKS and CDR2 YYEKEE (reference sequence). This CDR3 reads CASSPPGQEYGYTF. CDR3 bases: TGTGCCAGCAGCCCTCCGGGACAAGAATATGGCTACACCTTC.

This chain uses TRBV5-1 with TRBJ2-3; D is unclear. Per germline, CDR1 SGHRS and CDR2 YFSETQ. The CDR3 is 14 amino acids. Trimming pared 2 bases from V and 0 bases from J, leaving 7 bases between. The CDR3 protein is CASSFGASTDTQYF. CDR3 nucleotides: TGCGCCAGCAGCTTCGGAGCTAGCACAGATACGCAGTATTTT.

CDR3 loop: CASSILGEDEQFF. CDR3 DNA sequence: TGTGCCAGCAGTATACTAGGGGAGGATGAGCAGTTCTTC. The chain carries TRBV27 and TRBJ2-1; TRBD2 is a possible D gene (6 bases). Germline loops: CDR1 MNHEY, CDR2 SMNVEV (reference sequence). V lost 5 bases, J lost 8 bases, and 13 bases lay in between. CDR3 length equals 13 residues.

The chain is built from TRBV18 and TRBJ1-2; D possibly corresponds to TRBD1 (6 bases). The ends were cut back, 1 base at V and 6 bases at J, with 9 bases in the middle. This CDR3 contains 13 residues. In germline, CDR1 is KGHSH, CDR2 LQKENI. The CDR3 nucleotides read TGTGCCAGCTCACCACGGCAGGGGAATGGCTACACCTTC. Translated, it gives CASSPRQGNGYTF.

The chain recombines TRBV6-6 with TRBJ2-7; 8 bases match TRBD2. This CDR3 contains 15 residues. Germline V gene data show CDR1 as MNHNY and CDR2 as SVGAGI (reference sequence). Losses at the gene ends were 1 base for V and 6 bases for J; bases not matched to a gene: 8. CDR3 nucleotide sequence: TGTGCCAGCAGTTACTTGGGGGGCCGGGGGGGCGAGCAGTACTTC. Protein sequence: CASSYLGGRGGEQYF.

The V gene is TRBV9, the J gene TRBJ2-2, with TRBD2 matching over 7 bases. This CDR3 is built from 15 residues. CDR1 is SGDLS, CDR2 YYNGEE, per germline. Unmatched junction bases numbered 3, after V lost 0 bases and J lost 4 bases. The CDR3 region has the DNA TGTGCCAGCAGCGTAGCCGGCGGGGGCACCGGGGAGCTGTTTTTT. It specifies CASSVAGGGTGELFF.

J is TRBJ2-1 and V is TRBV5-4; weak D call: TRBD1 (6 bases). This CDR3 is 13 amino acids long. Trimming stripped 4 bases from V and 4 bases from J, with 9 bases between. CDR1 is SGHNT, CDR2 YYREEE, per germline (reference sequence). CDR3 bases: TGTGCCAGCAGCATGGACAGTTACAATGAGCAGTTCTTC. Encoded protein: CASSMDSYNEQFF.

Only a few counts were recorded for this clone. This chain connects TRBV5-4 to TRBJ1-2; the D gene is possibly TRBD1 (5 bases). This CDR3 spans 14 amino acids. Germline V gene data show CDR1 as SGHNT and CDR2 as YYREEE (reference sequence). V was cut by 4 bases and J by 4 bases, with 14 bases left in between. CDR3 residues: CASSLTGTSYGYTF. As DNA, the CDR3 is TGTGCCAGCAGCCTAACCGGGACTAGCTATGGCTACACCTTC. Variable domain in full (rest from reference TRBV5-4 and TRBJ1-2): ETGVTQSPTHLIKTRGQQVTLRCSSQSGHNTVSWYQQALGQGPQFIFQYYREEENGRGNFPPRFSGLQFPNYSSELNVNALELDDSALYLCASSLTGTSYGYTFGSGTRLTVV.

The chain joins TRBV30 to TRBJ2-7, with a weak D call TRBD1 (5 bases). The CDR3 spans 12 residues. V was cut by 0 bases and J by 12 bases, with 15 bases left in between. The germline V gene has CDR1 GTSNPN and CDR2 SVGIG (reference sequence). CDR3 nucleotides: TGTGCCTGGAGTGTACAGCAGACAGCCCTGTACTTC. Residues: CAWSVQQTALYF.

Here the CDR3 reads CASRTGTGNTGELFF. As DNA, the CDR3 is TGTGCCAGTAGAACCGGGACAGGGAACACCGGGGAGCTGTTTTTT. V usage is TRBV19 and J usage is TRBJ2-2; 8 nucleotides agree with TRBD1. V dropped 6 bases and J dropped 1; count of bases not matched to a gene: 4. The CDR3 is 15 amino acids. Germline V gene sequence: CDR1 LNHDA, CDR2 SQIVND (reference sequence).

The CDR3 reads CASSLGQGEATNEKLFF. The DNA of the CDR3 is TGTGCCAGCAGCCTGGGACAGGGCGAAGCAACTAATGAAAAACTGTTTTTT. The chain employs TRBV7-9 and TRBJ1-4, with 9 bases matching TRBD1. Germline-derived CDR1 and CDR2 are SEHNR and FQNEAQ (reference sequence). Unmatched junction bases numbered 7, after V lost 5 bases and J lost 0 bases. The CDR3 consists of 17 residues.

The chain uses TRBV2 and TRBJ1-1; 9 bases agree with TRBD1. Trimming cost V 7 bases and J 5 bases; bases outside gene matches: 8. The CDR3 covers 14 residues. Per germline, CDR1 SNHLY and CDR2 FYNNEI. CDR3 nucleotides: TGTGCCAGCATACCGGACAGGGGCAGGACTGAAGCTTTCTTT. Its translation: CASIPDRGRTEAFF. The variable domain in full, completed from reference TRBV2 and TRBJ1-1, reads EPEVTQTPSHQVTQMGQEVILRCVPISNHLYFYWYRQILGQKVEFLVSFYNNEISEKSEIFDDQFSVERPDGSNFTLKIRSTKLEDSAMYFCASIPDRGRTEAFFGQGTRLTVV.

This chain joins TRBV19 and TRBJ2-5, with 8 nucleotides matching TRBD2. The J call may be incorrect, as the DNA end agrees better with TRBJ2-7. Per the germline V gene, CDR1 is LNHDA and CDR2 is SQIVND (reference sequence). The CDR3 has 14 amino acids. The CDR3 here is CATGAGGVTYEQYF. The CDR3 nucleotides read TGTGCCACAGGGGCGGGAGGTGTCACCTACGAGCAGTACTTC.

The chain carries TRBV6-1 and TRBJ2-7, with D possibly being TRBD1 (7 bases). The CDR3 is made up of 15 amino acids. Per germline, CDR1 MNHNS and CDR2 SASEGT. V lost 3 bases and J 2 bases, leaving 14 bases between the germline ends. The CDR3 reads CASSDGAGGPYEQYF. The CDR3, as DNA: TGTGCCAGCAGTGACGGGGCAGGGGGGCCCTACGAGCAGTACTTC.

The chain is built from TRBV6-6 and TRBJ1-3, with D possibly matching TRBD1 (6 bases). Trimming left V 5 bases short and J 0 bases short, with 8 bases between. CDR3 length equals 14 residues. The germline V gene encodes CDR1 MNHNY and CDR2 SVGAGI (reference sequence). The CDR3 reads CASSPTGSGNTIYF. The CDR3 coding sequence is TGTGCCAGCAGTCCGACAGGCTCTGGAAACACCATATATTTT.

This clone has a handful of counts. This chain links TRBV7-9 with TRBJ2-7, with 9 bases that match TRBD2. This CDR3 contains 16 residues. Trimming took 1 base from V and 0 from J; bases not matched to a gene: 4. Germline CDR1 and CDR2: SEHNR and FQNEAQ (reference sequence). This CDR3 reads CASSLGGGRVSYEQYF. The CDR3 DNA reads TGTGCCAGCAGCTTAGGAGGCGGGAGGGTCTCCTACGAGCAGTACTTC. Combining the CDR3 with reference TRBV7-9 and TRBJ2-7 gives the whole variable domain DTGVSQNPRHKITKRGQNVTFRCDPISEHNRLYWYRQTLGQGPEFLTYFQNEAQLEKSRLLSDRFSAERPKGSFSTLEIQRTEQGDSAMYLCASSLGGGRVSYEQYFGPGTRLTVT.

The gene calls are TRBV20-1 and TRBJ2-7, with TRBD1 matching 10 bases. The CDR3 runs to 11 residues. From germline, CDR1 is DFQATT and CDR2 SNEGSKA (reference sequence). V was clipped by 5 bases and J by 5 bases; unmatched bases: 0. For the CDR3, the DNA is TGCAGTGCTGGACAGGGGGACGAGCAGTACTTC. Protein product: CSAGQGDEQYF.